This T cell receptor (beta chain) was observed in a study of shared clonotypes between healthy human individuals. TCRdb keeps only in-frame clones here, not all; method: immunoSEQ multiplex PCR. Counted here are under 2,500,000 clones, 90% to 97% occurring once; the ten biggest clones make up around 0.13%. This CDR3 is built from 15 residues. Germline CDR1 is MNHEY and CDR2 is SVGAGI. J lost 0 bases, V lost 5 bases, and 7 bases had no gene match. The chain links TRBV6-5 to TRBJ2-7; 7 bases agree with TRBD1. The sequenced material came from naive CD4+ T cells sorted from blood. The sample's subset: CD45RA+ positively selected. This clonotype was obtained from a man younger than 30 in good health. The CDR3 is CASSKQGWGSYEQYF. CDR3 sequence (DNA): TGTGCCAGCAGTAAACAGGGGTGGGGCTCCTACGAGCAGTACTTC.